This entry lists 28 T cell receptor beta chains sequenced from one sample in a study of T cells expressing NK-cell markers. Reprocessing the 5' RACE reads, TCRdb reports a single entry for every CDR3 protein and omits DNA. The sample holds hundreds of thousands of distinct CDR3 sequences. The sample consisted of blood T cells: a sorted CD56 or NKG2C T cell subset, CD4+ or CD8+ T cells, or bulk PBMC T cells (not recorded which). The receptors come from a man between 18 and 69 years old in good health.

This sequence joins TRBV18 and TRBJ1-1; TCRdb's D call, TRBD1, is unchecked because there is no DNA. The CDR3 contains 14 residues. Looked up from germline, CDR1 is KGHSH and CDR2 is LQKENI. CDR3 sequence: CASSRRQGMGEAFF.

The chain joins TRBV28 to TRBJ2-5; checking the TCRdb D call of TRBD1 is not possible without DNA. Germline V CDR1 and CDR2: MDHEN, SYDVKM. This CDR3 comprises 16 residues. This chain's CDR3 is CASSLVAQRSSGTQYF.

The chain uses TRBV11-2 and TRBJ2-1; TCRdb lists TRBD1, though no DNA is available to test this call. CDR1 SGHAT and CDR2 FQNNGV come from the germline V gene. This CDR3 region has 13 residues. The CDR3 sequence is CASSPVLASEQFF.

This chain links TRBV6-1 with TRBJ2-1; TCRdb's assignment of TRBD1 cannot be checked, as there is no DNA. Germline CDR1 reads MNHNS; CDR2 reads SASEGT. CDR3 length: 15 residues. The CDR3 spells CASSILGQGLYEQFF.

The rearrangement joins TRBV4-2 to TRBJ2-7; there is no DNA to check the TCRdb D call of TRBD2. The CDR3 contains 16 residues. Per the germline V gene, CDR1 is LGHNA and CDR2 is YNFKEQ. The CDR3 reads CASSRERGGGSYEQYF.

The rearrangement uses TRBV5-1 and TRBJ2-7; as DNA is missing, the TRBD2 call by TCRdb cannot be tested. The CDR3 runs to 16 residues. Germline assignment: CDR1 SGHRS and CDR2 YFSETQ. The CDR3 loop is CASSPGRARGSYEQYF. Drawing the rest from reference TRBV5-1 and TRBJ2-7, the complete variable domain is KAGVTQTPRYLIKTRGQQVTLSCSPISGHRSVSWYQQTPGQGLQFLFEYFSETQRNKGNFPGRFSGRQFSNSRSEMNVSTLELGDSALYLCASSPGRARGSYEQYFGPGTRLTVT.

The chain combines TRBV9 with TRBJ1-5; TCRdb's assignment of TRBD1 cannot be checked, as there is no DNA. Germline CDR1 SGDLS, CDR2 YYNGEE. The CDR3 is 14 amino acids. The CDR3 region is CASSVHGQGQPQHF.

The gene calls are TRBV13 and TRBJ1-2; lacking DNA, the TRBD1 call made by TCRdb goes unchecked. Germline loops: CDR1 PRHDT, CDR2 FYEKMQ (reference sequence). This CDR3 comprises 14 residues. The CDR3 spells CASSGAGRSDGYTF. The entire variable domain, with the rest obtained from reference TRBV13 and TRBJ1-2, is as follows: AAGVIQSPRHLIKEKRETATLKCYPIPRHDTVYWYQQGPGQDPQFLISFYEKMQSDKGSIPDRFSAQQFSDYHSELNMSSLELGDSALYFCASSGAGRSDGYTFGSGTRLTVV.

The chain links TRBV7-8 to TRBJ1-5; absent DNA, TCRdb's TRBD1 call cannot be checked. The germline CDR1 and CDR2 sequences are SGHVS and FQNEAQ. The CDR3 has 15 residues. CDR3 sequence reads: CASSLIGQGNQPQHF.

The chain employs TRBV6-1 and TRBJ2-2; as DNA is missing, the TRBD2 call by TCRdb cannot be tested. Germline loops: CDR1 MNHNS, CDR2 SASEGT. CDR3 length equals 16 residues. The CDR3 loop reads CASTPRGAYNTGELFF.

This chain connects TRBV27 to TRBJ2-3; TCRdb calls TRBD1, which cannot be checked without DNA. This CDR3 has 17 amino acids. The germline V gene has CDR1 MNHEY and CDR2 SMNVEV (reference sequence). The chain's CDR3 is CASRPRTGLSRTDTQYF.

This sequence joins TRBV7-8 and TRBJ2-2; TCRdb calls TRBD2, which cannot be checked without DNA. Germline lookup yields CDR1 SGHVS and CDR2 FQNEAQ. The CDR3 is made up of 15 amino acids. CDR3 protein: CASSEGLAGTGELFF.

This rearrangement joins TRBV5-1 to TRBJ2-3; TCRdb's assignment of TRBD1 cannot be checked, as there is no DNA. The CDR3 is 15 residues long. CDR1 is SGHRS and CDR2 is YFSETQ in the germline V gene. The CDR3 sequence: CASSFPGQVGDTQYF. Looking up the rest from reference TRBV5-1 and TRBJ2-3 gives the full variable domain: KAGVTQTPRYLIKTRGQQVTLSCSPISGHRSVSWYQQTPGQGLQFLFEYFSETQRNKGNFPGRFSGRQFSNSRSEMNVSTLELGDSALYLCASSFPGQVGDTQYFGPGTRLTVL.

The chain combines TRBV6-5 with TRBJ2-3; the D gene TCRdb calls, TRBD1, cannot be checked with no DNA. This CDR3 spans 15 amino acids. Germline V gives CDR1 MNHEY, CDR2 SVGAGI. CDR3 protein: CASSYVGRGTDTQYF.

The genes are TRBV27 and TRBJ1-1; the TCRdb call, TRBD1, lacks DNA for checking. Germline V CDR1 and CDR2: MNHEY, SMNVEV (reference sequence). The length of the CDR3 is 16 residues. The CDR3 loop is CASSYKAGMMNTEAFF.

This chain links TRBV3-1 with TRBJ2-3; as DNA is missing, the TRBD2 call by TCRdb cannot be tested. Germline loops: CDR1 LGHDT, CDR2 YNNKEL (reference sequence). The CDR3 covers 17 residues. The CDR3 loop is CASSPHSGGVSTDTQYF.

This chain uses TRBV13 with TRBJ1-4. Germline CDR1 is PRHDT and CDR2 is FYEKMQ (reference sequence). The CDR3 covers 14 residues. The CDR3 here is CASSLRRLNEKLFF.

V usage is TRBV7-9 and J usage is TRBJ2-3; there is no DNA to check the TCRdb D call of TRBD2. In germline, CDR1 is SEHNR, CDR2 FQNEAQ (reference sequence). The CDR3 loop spans 16 amino acids. The CDR3 loop is CASSLGASGGRDTQYF.

CDR3 amino acids: CSATEERGFLGTEAFF. The chain is built from TRBV20-1 and TRBJ1-1. The CDR3 has 16 residues. CDR1 DFQATT and CDR2 SNEGSKA come from the germline V gene (reference sequence).

The rearrangement joins TRBV7-8 to TRBJ1-3. In germline, CDR1 is SGHVS, CDR2 FQNEAQ. This CDR3 contains 15 residues. CDR3 residues: CASLRAPYSGNTIYF.

This chain links TRBV25-1 with TRBJ2-7; there is no DNA to check the TCRdb D call of TRBD1. This CDR3 has 15 residues. Per the germline V gene, CDR1 is MGHDK and CDR2 is SYGVNS. The CDR3 sequence is CASSGTRANPYEQYF.

The chain has TRBV12-3 or TRBV12-4 and TRBJ1-6; TCRdb proposes TRBD1, but this gene call is untestable without DNA. This CDR3 has 14 residues. CDR3 sequence reads: CASGVSRVNSPLHF.

The rearrangement joins TRBV21-1 to TRBJ2-5; TCRdb gives TRBD2 as the D gene, but with no DNA this cannot be confirmed. TRBV21-1 is classified as a pseudogene. The CDR3 is 14 amino acids. Here the CDR3 reads CARRASSGEETQYF.

The rearrangement joins TRBV12-3 or TRBV12-4 to TRBJ1-1; as DNA is missing, the TRBD1 call by TCRdb cannot be tested. The CDR3 totals 15 residues. This CDR3 reads CASTQGGALNTEAFF.

V gene TRBV5-4 combines with J gene TRBJ2-5. The CDR3 covers 14 residues. CDR1 and CDR2 from the germline V gene are SGHNT and YYREEE (reference sequence). The CDR3 here is CASKPGLAEETQYF.

The gene calls are TRBV5-6 and TRBJ1-2; TCRdb calls TRBD1, which cannot be checked without DNA. The CDR3 contains 16 residues. The germline V gene encodes CDR1 SGHDT and CDR2 YYEEEE. The CDR3 here is CASSLADRSSVYGYTF.

This chain links TRBV12-3 or TRBV12-4 with TRBJ2-5; there is no DNA to check the TCRdb D call of TRBD1. The CDR3 sequence is 14 residues long. The chain's CDR3 is CASSTGTAEETQYF.

This chain joins TRBV20-1 and TRBJ2-3; TCRdb selects TRBD1, and the lack of DNA leaves this call unchecked. This CDR3 has 15 amino acids. Looked up from germline, CDR1 is DFQATT and CDR2 is SNEGSKA (reference sequence). The CDR3 protein is CSASFWGPSTDTQYF.